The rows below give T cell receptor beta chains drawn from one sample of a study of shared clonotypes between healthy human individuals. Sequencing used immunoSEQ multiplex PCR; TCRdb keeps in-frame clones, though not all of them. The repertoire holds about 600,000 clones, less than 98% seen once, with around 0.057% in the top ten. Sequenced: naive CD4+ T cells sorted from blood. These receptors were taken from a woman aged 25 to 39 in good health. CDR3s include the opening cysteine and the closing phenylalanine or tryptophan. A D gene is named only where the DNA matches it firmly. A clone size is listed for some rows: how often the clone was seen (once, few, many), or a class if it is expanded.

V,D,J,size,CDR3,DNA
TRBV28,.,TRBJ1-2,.,CASSSLGDYGYTF,TGTGCCAGCAGTTCTCTGGGAGACTATGGCTACACCTTC
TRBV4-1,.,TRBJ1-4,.,CASSQDLSGRQNEKLFF,TGCGCCAGCAGCCAAGATCTCTCGGGGAGGCAGAATGAAAAACTGTTTTTT
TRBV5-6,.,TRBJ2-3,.,CASSWTGATDTQYF,TGTGCCAGCAGCTGGACGGGGGCAACAGATACGCAGTATTTT
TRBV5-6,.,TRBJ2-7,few,CASSVRGEQYF,TGTGCCAGCAGCGTCCGGGGAGAGCAGTACTTC
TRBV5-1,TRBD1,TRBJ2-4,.,CASSPLTGSKNIQYF,TGCGCCAGCAGCCCGCTGACAGGGTCAAAAAACATTCAGTACTTC
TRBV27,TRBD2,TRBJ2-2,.,CASSPRGSGSYTGELFF,TGTGCCAGCAGTCCCCGGGGGAGCGGGAGTTACACCGGGGAGCTGTTTTTT
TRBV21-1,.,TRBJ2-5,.,CARNGLPGGETQYF,TGTGCCAGAAACGGGCTCCCTGGGGGAGAGACCCAGTACTTC
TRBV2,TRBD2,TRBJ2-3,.,CASRVPGLAAVRTQYF,TGTGCCAGCAGAGTACCGGGACTAGCGGCCGTCCGTACGCAGTATTTT
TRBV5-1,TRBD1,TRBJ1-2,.,CASSPGTGGRAGGYTF,TGCGCCAGCAGCCCCGGGACAGGGGGCCGCGCGGGTGGCTACACCTTC
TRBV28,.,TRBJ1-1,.,CASSLWRVSAEAFF,TGTGCCAGCAGTTTATGGCGGGTTTCGGCTGAAGCTTTCTTT
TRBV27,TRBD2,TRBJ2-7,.,CASRTLFTGTSGRGPYEQYF,TGTGCCAGCAGAACACTATTTACCGGGACTAGCGGGAGAGGTCCCTACGAGCAGTACTTC
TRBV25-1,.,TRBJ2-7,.,CASSESRRGLYEQYF,TGTGCCAGCAGTGAATCAAGGAGGGGGCTTTACGAGCAGTACTTC
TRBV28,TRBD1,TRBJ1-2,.,CASTNPGQGAKGYTF,TGTGCCAGCACGAACCCGGGACAGGGGGCTAAAGGCTACACCTTC
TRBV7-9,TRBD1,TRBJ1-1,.,CASSPDRVPTEAFF,TGTGCCAGCAGCCCTGACAGGGTCCCCACTGAAGCTTTCTTT
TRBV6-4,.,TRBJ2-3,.,CASSDSGLVDTQYF,TGTGCCAGCAGCGATTCGGGACTTGTAGATACGCAGTATTTT
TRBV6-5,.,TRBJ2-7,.,CATGRPYEQYF,TGTGCCACCGGACGCCCCTACGAGCAGTACTTC
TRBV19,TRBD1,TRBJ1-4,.,CASRADRGEKLFF,TGTGCCAGTAGGGCGGACAGGGGTGAAAAACTGTTTTTT
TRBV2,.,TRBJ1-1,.,CASRENTEAFF,TGTGCCAGCAGGGAAAACACTGAAGCTTTCTTT
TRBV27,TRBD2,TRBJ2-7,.,CASRTSGLEQYF,TGTGCCAGCAGGACTAGCGGGTTAGAGCAGTACTTC
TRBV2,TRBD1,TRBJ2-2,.,CASSLITPGQGAAGELFF,TGTGCCAGCAGTTTGATCACCCCGGGACAGGGGGCGGCCGGGGAGCTGTTTTTT
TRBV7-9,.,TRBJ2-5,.,CASSLIPTRRLRETQYF,TGTGCCAGCAGCCTAATCCCGACCCGACGGCTGAGGGAGACCCAGTACTTC
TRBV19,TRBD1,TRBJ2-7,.,CASSVTLRDRPNEQYF,TGTGCCAGTAGTGTGACTCTCCGGGACAGGCCCAACGAGCAGTACTTC
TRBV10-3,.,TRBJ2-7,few,CAISANQGNEQYF,TGTGCCATCAGTGCTAACCAGGGCAACGAGCAGTACTTC
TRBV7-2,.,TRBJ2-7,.,CASSSSEGALYEQYF,TGTGCCAGCAGCTCTAGTGAAGGAGCTCTATACGAGCAGTACTTC
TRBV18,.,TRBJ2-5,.,CASSPLDGETQYF,TGTGCCAGCTCACCACTAGATGGAGAGACCCAGTACTTC
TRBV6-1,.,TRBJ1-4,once,CASSGTDFRKLFF,TGTGCCAGCAGTGGGACAGACTTTCGGAAACTGTTTTTT